Below are 21 T cell receptor beta chains sequenced from a single sample in a study of regulatory T cells in long-lasting Graves disease (dated by TCRdb to the early 2020s). Interpreted using the paper, the time point label stands for: newly diagnosed GD, antithyroid drugs for less than 3 months. For both TCR sequencing and RNA sequencing, RNA was extracted from PBMCs using TRIzol. Libraries were prepared through multiplex PCR. TCRdb names Illumina HiSeq 4000 as the instrument used. CDR3 regions were amplified by Arm-PCR with iRepertoire HTBI primers to construct TCR beta libraries. TCRdb's own reprocessing of the public reads used fastp at Q25 and MiXCR and kept productive beta chains. CDR3 protein duplicates are merged, each entry listing the most common genes and DNA. This sample holds a few hundred thousand distinct CDR3 sequences; about 16% were observed only once. In total, the top ten clones hold about 19% of the sample.

The sample also formed part of further work on T cells in Graves' hyperthyroidism and ophthalmopathy.

This sample comprised peripheral blood mononuclear cells (PBMCs), obtained at new diagnosis, from a patient treated with antithyroid drugs. Receptor source: a woman between 18 and 30 years old with Graves disease. Donor details come from another sample of the same person, matched by shared clones.

V and J are TRBV20-1 and TRBJ2-3; 8 bases map to TRBD2. The V gene's germline CDR1 is DFQATT and CDR2 SNEGSKA (reference sequence). The CDR3 totals 13 residues. V shed 5 bases, J shed 10 bases, and the junction held 11 bases outside the gene matches. The CDR3 DNA reads as TGCAGTGCTTGGACTAGCTCCCGTCGGGCGCAGTATTTT. Protein sequence: CSAWTSSRRAQYF.

This clonotype was detected many times. The chain joins TRBV7-8 to TRBJ2-3, with 7 bases identical to TRBD2. The CDR3 sequence is 15 residues long. The germline V gene encodes CDR1 SGHVS and CDR2 FQNEAQ. The ends lost 6 bases at V and 6 bases at J; junction bases unmatched: 12. CDR3 DNA: TGTGCCAGCAGACTAAAGCGGGACTGGGGGGATACGCAGTATTTT. This encodes CASRLKRDWGDTQYF.

CDR3 protein: CASSDTNTGELFF. The CDR3 coding sequence is TGCGCCAGCAGCGACACGAACACCGGGGAGCTGTTTTTT. The chain combines TRBV4-1 with TRBJ2-2, with D uncertain. This CDR3 is 13 amino acids long. Between the trimmed V and J ends, which lost 5 bases and 0 bases, there was a span of 4 bases. Germline CDR1 MGHRA, CDR2 YSYEKL.

This clonotype was seen repeatedly, ten times or more. This chain links TRBV5-1 with TRBJ1-2; the D gene is possibly TRBD1 (6 bases). V was clipped by 4 bases and J by 0 bases, with 13 bases between them. Germline CDR1 reads SGHRS; CDR2 reads YFSETQ. The CDR3 is 15 amino acids. This CDR3 is CASSKTGSANYGYTF. CDR3 DNA sequence: TGCGCCAGCAGCAAAACAGGGTCCGCTAACTATGGCTACACCTTC.

This clonotype appeared many times. The chain uses TRBV7-2 and TRBJ2-3; D uncertain. The germline V gene has CDR1 SGHTA and CDR2 FQGNSA. The CDR3 sequence is 15 residues long. V lost 7 bases, J lost 2 bases, and 16 bases lay in between. The CDR3 loop reads CASKLRRLSTDTQYF. In DNA form, the CDR3 reads TGTGCCAGCAAATTGCGACGGTTATCCACAGATACGCAGTATTTT.

This clonotype has at least ten counts. The chain is built from TRBV30 and TRBJ2-5; D unclear. The CDR3 is 11 residues long. Between the trimmed V and J ends, which lost 0 bases and 4 bases, there was a span of 3 bases. Germline CDR1 GTSNPN, CDR2 SVGIG (reference sequence). The CDR3 reads CAWSVGETQYF. The CDR3 nucleotides are TGTGCCTGGAGTGTGGGAGAGACCCAGTACTTC.

In its sample, this clonotype was seen a few times. V is TRBV10-3 and J is TRBJ2-7; no clear D. Trimming removed 3 bases at V and 7 bases at J, with 7 bases between. Germline lookup yields CDR1 ENHRY and CDR2 SYGVKD. This CDR3 is 11 amino acids long. In DNA form, the CDR3 reads TGTGCCATCAGTGACCCCGGAGAGCAGTACTTC. Translated: CAISDPGEQYF.

This clonotype was observed many times. V gene TRBV6-2 or TRBV6-3 combines with J gene TRBJ1-5; unclear D gene. The V gene lost 7 bases and the J gene lost 3 bases, with 13 bases spanning the gap. Germline loops: CDR1 MNHEY, CDR2 SVGEGT. CDR3 length: 14 amino acids. The CDR3: CASISGPNNQPQHF. The CDR3 bases are TGTGCCAGCATATCAGGACCGAACAATCAGCCCCAGCATTTT.

This clonotype was counted ten times or more. V gene TRBV28 combines with J gene TRBJ1-2, with a weak D call TRBD1 (5 bases). V gave up 6 bases and J gave up 2 bases, with 13 bases separating them. The CDR3 is 14 amino acids. Germline CDR1 and CDR2: MDHEN and SYDVKM. In nucleotides, the CDR3 is TGTGCCAGCAGCCTCGGGACGCCCAACTATGGCTACACCTTC. It translates to CASSLGTPNYGYTF.

This clonotype was seen ten or more times. The chain couples TRBV4-2 to TRBJ2-3, with 11 bases that match TRBD2. The CDR3 covers 17 residues. CDR1 and CDR2 (germline): LGHNA, YNFKEQ. Trimming cost V 0 bases and J 4 bases; bases outside gene matches: 6. The CDR3 nucleotides are TGTGCCAGCAGCCAAGATCTACTAGCGGGAGATGCAGATACGCAGTATTTT. Translated: CASSQDLLAGDADTQYF.

This clonotype occurred many times. V gene TRBV13 combines with J gene TRBJ2-7; perhaps TRBD2 as D (5 bases). Germline CDR1 and CDR2: PRHDT and FYEKMQ (reference sequence). V gave up 1 base and J gave up 1 base, with 8 bases separating them. The CDR3 spans 14 residues. The CDR3 protein is CASSLVSESYEQYF. The CDR3, as DNA: TGTGCCAGCAGCTTAGTTAGCGAGTCCTACGAGCAGTACTTC.

In its sample, this clonotype was seen many times. The chain recombines TRBV5-1 with TRBJ2-1; 14 nucleotides agree with TRBD2. Trimming removed 4 bases from V and 8 bases from J; junction bases left unmatched: 8. CDR1 and CDR2 (germline): SGHRS, YFSETQ. The CDR3 loop spans 16 amino acids. The CDR3 DNA reads as TGCGCCAGCAGCCTGCAGGGACTAGCGGGAGTCCATGAGCAGTTCTTC. Its translation: CASSLQGLAGVHEQFF.

This clonotype showed up many times. The chain combines TRBV7-3 with TRBJ2-1; 7 bases map to TRBD1. This CDR3 has 15 residues. Germline V gene sequence: CDR1 SGHTA, CDR2 FQGTGA. J was trimmed by 8 bases and V by 1 base; bases with no gene match: 8. In DNA, the CDR3 is TGTGCCAGCAGCTTAAGCGGAGACAGGGCCCATGAGCAGTTCTTC. Its translation: CASSLSGDRAHEQFF.

V usage is TRBV6-1 and J usage is TRBJ2-7; 7 bases are a match to TRBD1. CDR1 and CDR2 from the germline V gene are MNHNS and SASEGT. V was pared by 6 bases and J by 1 base, with 6 bases of the junction left unmatched. This CDR3 spans 14 amino acids. CDR3 protein: CASRPMTGSYEQYF. For the CDR3, the DNA is TGTGCCAGCAGACCAATGACAGGGTCCTACGAGCAGTACTTC.

This clonotype was seen at least ten times. The chain employs TRBV7-6 and TRBJ1-3; the match to TRBD1 covers 8 bases. The CDR3 extends over 15 amino acids. CDR1 and CDR2 from the germline V gene are SGHVS and FNYEAQ. The ends lost 5 bases at V and 4 bases at J; junction bases unmatched: 7. The CDR3 loop reads CASSQYGDRGNTIYF. CDR3 DNA sequence: TGTGCCAGCAGCCAATACGGGGACAGGGGAAACACCATATATTTT.

This clonotype was recorded at least ten times. The chain is built from TRBV24-1 and TRBJ2-1; 7 positions agree with TRBD1. V dropped 3 bases and J dropped 6; count of bases not matched to a gene: 10. The germline CDR1 and CDR2 sequences are KGHDR and SFDVKD. This CDR3 has 16 residues. Here the CDR3 reads CATSDPSGAGGNEQFF. CDR3 bases: TGTGCCACCAGTGATCCCTCAGGGGCAGGGGGCAATGAGCAGTTCTTC.

At least ten counts were recorded for this clonotype. This chain joins TRBV5-1 and TRBJ2-3; 9 bases are shared with TRBD2. Germline V gene lookup returns CDR1 SGHRS and CDR2 YFSETQ. The junction had 18 bases not matched to a gene; V was cut back by 4 bases and J by 0 bases. The CDR3 runs to 20 residues. CDR3 coding DNA: TGCGCCAGCAGCCTCTGGATAGCGGGAGTCCACAAAGGCAGCACAGATACGCAGTATTTT. This gives the protein CASSLWIAGVHKGSTDTQYF.

This rearrangement joins TRBV5-1 to TRBJ2-7; TRBD2 agrees at 13 bases. Germline values: CDR1 SGHRS, CDR2 YFSETQ. Germline trimming cut 4 bases from V and 0 bases from J; bases unmatched to any gene: 7. CDR3 length: 17 residues. The CDR3 DNA is TGCGCCAGCAGCAGCCAAGGGACTAGCGGGGTCTCCTACGAGCAGTACTTC. Its translation: CASSSQGTSGVSYEQYF.

This clonotype was seen repeatedly, ten times or more. The rearrangement uses TRBV11-2 and TRBJ2-1, with unresolved D. The CDR3 consists of 13 residues. V was pared by 1 base and J by 9 bases, with 10 bases between. The V gene's germline CDR1 is SGHAT and CDR2 FQNNGV. For the CDR3, the DNA is TGTGCCAGCAGCTTAGTTGGCTTGACTGAGCAGTTCTTC. Its protein is CASSLVGLTEQFF.

This clonotype occurred many times. V gene TRBV2 combines with J gene TRBJ1-5, with D perhaps TRBD1 (6 bases). V was pared by 5 bases and J by 0 bases, with 14 bases between. The CDR3 has 16 amino acids. CDR1 SNHLY and CDR2 FYNNEI come from the germline V gene. CDR3 sequence (DNA): TGTGCCAGCAGTAGGGGGAGCCTATATAGCAATCAGCCCCAGCATTTT. It codes for CASSRGSLYSNQPQHF. Full variable domain (outside the CDR3, taken from reference TRBV2 and TRBJ1-5): EPEVTQTPSHQVTQMGQEVILRCVPISNHLYFYWYRQILGQKVEFLVSFYNNEISEKSEIFDDQFSVERPDGSNFTLKIRSTKLEDSAMYFCASSRGSLYSNQPQHFGDGTRLSIL.

This clonotype occurred many times. This chain joins TRBV11-2 and TRBJ1-1; D ambiguous. Per germline, CDR1 SGHAT and CDR2 FQNNGV. V lost 2 bases to trimming and J lost 2 bases, with 6 bases between them. This CDR3 is 13 amino acids long. CDR3 in amino acids: CASSLSRNTEAFF. CDR3 DNA sequence: TGTGCCAGCAGCTTATCGAGAAACACTGAAGCTTTCTTT.